This entry is about one TCR beta chain. The CDR3 totals 13 residues. CDR1 is SGHRS, CDR2 YFSETQ, per germline. The ends were cut back, 3 bases at V and 0 bases at J, with 7 bases in the middle. This sample is part of a study of blood T cell repertoires in COVID-19. Generated by immunoSEQ multiplex PCR, the TCRdb table keeps only in-frame clones and is missing some. The profile shows about 260,000 clones, approximately 90% of them singletons. The sequence was collected from a man between 18 and 29 years old with active or convalescent COVID-19. The V gene is TRBV5-1, the J gene TRBJ2-7, with TRBD2 as a possible D gene (5 bases). The sample was peripheral blood. The CDR3 nucleotides read TGCGCCAGCAGCTCGGGGAGCTCCTACGAGCAGTACTTC. Its translation is CASSSGSSYEQYF.